The 25 T cell receptor beta chains below were found in one sample sequenced in a study of blood T cell repertoires in COVID-19. Clones were sequenced by immunoSEQ multiplex PCR, and TCRdb holds only the in-frame ones, with some missing. The table shows 120,000 or so clones, with roughly nine tenths occurring only once. The sequenced sample was peripheral blood. The receptors were sampled from a man aged 70-80 years who had recovered from COVID-19.

The chain couples TRBV5-1 to TRBJ2-5, with a weak D call TRBD2 (7 bases). Trimming took off 3 bases at V and 6 bases at J, with 15 bases between the two ends. The germline gives CDR1 SGHRS, CDR2 YFSETQ. The CDR3 is made up of 14 amino acids. The CDR3 coding sequence is TGCGCCAGCAGCTCTCAGGGGAGGGGGAAGACCCAGTACTTC. Amino acids: CASSSQGRGKTQYF.

J is TRBJ2-7 and V is TRBV28; possible D gene TRBD1, 6 bases. Germline CDR1 and CDR2: MDHEN and SYDVKM. The CDR3 is 16 amino acids. The V gene lost 6 bases and the J gene lost 0 bases, with 18 bases spanning the gap. In nucleotides, the CDR3 is TGTGCCAGCAGCCATAATACAGGGATAAGCTCCTACGAGCAGTACTTC. Its translation: CASSHNTGISSYEQYF.

The CDR3 DNA follows: TGTGCCAGCAGAACTAGCGGGGCGAATGAGCAGTTCTTC. Its protein is CASRTSGANEQFF. V usage is TRBV6-5 and J usage is TRBJ2-1; 10 nucleotides align to TRBD2. V lost 6 bases, J lost 7 bases, and 3 bases stayed unmatched. CDR3 length: 13 amino acids. Per germline, CDR1 MNHEY and CDR2 SVGAGI.

V is TRBV5-1 and J is TRBJ2-7; no definite D call. The CDR3 loop spans 14 amino acids. Trimming left V 1 base short and J 0 bases short, with 8 bases between. In germline, CDR1 is SGHRS, CDR2 YFSETQ. The CDR3 here is CASSLFSISYEQYF. The CDR3 DNA reads as TGCGCCAGCAGCTTGTTTTCTATCTCCTACGAGCAGTACTTC.

The chain carries TRBV4-1 and TRBJ1-1; 7 nucleotides line up with TRBD1. This CDR3 is built from 14 residues. The junction had 11 bases not matched to a gene; V was cut back by 5 bases and J by 8 bases. CDR1 is MGHRA and CDR2 is YSYEKL in the germline V gene. CDR3 DNA: TGCGCCAGCAGCGGGAGCCACAGGGGATGGGAAGCTTTCTTT. Protein sequence: CASSGSHRGWEAFF.

This CDR3 reads CASSQGLLGSSGANVLTF. CDR3 nucleotides: TGTGCCAGCAGCCAAGGACTTCTAGGGAGCTCTGGGGCCAACGTCCTGACTTTC. This rearrangement joins TRBV3-1 (or the pseudogene TRBV3-2) to TRBJ2-6; a possible D gene is TRBD2 (5 bases). Germline V gene lookup returns CDR1 LGHDT and CDR2 YNNKEL (reference sequence). V was clipped by 1 base and J by 0 bases, with 13 bases between them. This CDR3 is built from 18 residues.

Only one count was recorded for this clone. The CDR3 DNA reads TGTGCCAGCAGCCAATTAGCTAGCGGTAAAGAGACCCAGTACTTC. Its translation: CASSQLASGKETQYF. The V and J genes are TRBV3-1 (or the pseudogene TRBV3-2) and TRBJ2-5; 7 bases match TRBD2. Trimming removed 2 bases from V and 3 bases from J; junction bases left unmatched: 6. Germline-derived CDR1 and CDR2 are LGHDT and YNNKEL (reference sequence). CDR3 length equals 15 residues.

This chain links TRBV15 with TRBJ2-5; 8 bases align to TRBD2. CDR3 length: 12 residues. V shed 8 bases and J 2 bases; nucleotides not matched to a gene: 1. The germline gives CDR1 LNHNV, CDR2 YYDKDF (reference sequence). CDR3 in amino acids: CATGGGQETQYF. The CDR3 DNA is TGTGCCACCGGCGGGGGGCAAGAGACCCAGTACTTC.

V usage is TRBV5-5 and J usage is TRBJ2-5; a weak D match, TRBD1 (6 bases). The germline V and J ends were trimmed by 4 bases and 4 bases, with 17 bases remaining between them. The CDR3 loop spans 15 amino acids. CDR1 and CDR2 (germline): SGHKS, YYEKEE (reference sequence). DNA of the CDR3: TGTGCCAGCAGCACGAGTCAGGGGAATCGAGAGACCCAGTACTTC. This codes for CASSTSQGNRETQYF.

With respect to this clone: The sample holds other DNA sequences that translate to the same CDR3. The chain employs TRBV9 and TRBJ2-2; maybe TRBD1 (6 bases). Deletions cut 3 bases from V and 1 base from J, with 7 bases between. CDR3 length equals 14 residues. Germline V gene data show CDR1 as SGDLS and CDR2 as YYNGEE. This CDR3 reads CASSATGNTGELFF. CDR3 in DNA: TGTGCCAGCAGCGCGACAGGGAACACCGGGGAGCTGTTTTTT.

CDR3 protein: CASSVGLAAAYEQYF. CDR3 in DNA: TGTGCCAGCAGCGTAGGACTAGCGGCAGCCTACGAGCAGTACTTC. The chain is built from TRBV9 and TRBJ2-7, with 9 bases fitting TRBD2. CDR3 length: 15 amino acids. V lost 0 bases to trimming and J lost 2 bases; unmatched junction nucleotides: 3. CDR1 SGDLS and CDR2 YYNGEE come from the germline V gene.

This clone was detected many times. The chain carries TRBV7-9 and TRBJ2-7; 10 positions agree with TRBD2. CDR1 and CDR2 from the germline V gene are SEHNR and FQNEAQ (reference sequence). With V trimmed by 1 base and J by 7 bases, 7 bases remained unmatched. The CDR3 is 15 amino acids. CDR3 DNA sequence: TGTGCCAGCAGCTTAGTAAGCGGGAGGGCCGGAGAGCAGTACTTC. It codes for CASSLVSGRAGEQYF.

V usage is TRBV28 and J usage is TRBJ2-2, with D uncertain. V was cut by 4 bases and J by 1 base, with 7 bases left in between. This CDR3 spans 14 amino acids. Germline loops: CDR1 MDHEN, CDR2 SYDVKM. DNA of the CDR3: TGTGCCAGCAGTTCCCCGGGGAACACCGGGGAGCTGTTTTTT. It translates to CASSSPGNTGELFF.

The rearrangement links TRBV4-3 to TRBJ1-6; TRBD1 agrees at 7 bases. The CDR3 consists of 15 residues. Germline V gene sequence: CDR1 LGHNA, CDR2 YSLEER. V trimming: 0 bases; J trimming: 5 bases; junction bases outside the gene matches: 1. CDR3 coding DNA: TGCGCCAGCAGCCAAGATGACAGGGATAATTCACCCCTCCACTTT. As protein: CASSQDDRDNSPLHF.

This sequence joins TRBV11-2 and TRBJ2-1; 7 bases agree with TRBD2. The CDR3 sequence is 15 residues long. Germline values: CDR1 SGHAT, CDR2 FQNNGV. Trimming removed 0 bases from V and 3 bases from J; junction bases left unmatched: 2. The CDR3 DNA sequence: TGTGCCAGCAGCTTAGACCGGGGGGACTACAATGAGCAGTTCTTC. It is translated as CASSLDRGDYNEQFF.

This sequence joins TRBV7-2 and TRBJ1-1; 7 bases agree with TRBD1. Germline CDR1 SGHTA, CDR2 FQGNSA. CDR3 size: 12 residues. V lost 6 bases, J lost 4 bases, and 2 bases stayed unmatched. CDR3 loop: CASRYRGTEAFF. CDR3 nucleotides: TGTGCCAGCAGGTACAGGGGCACTGAAGCTTTCTTT.

This clone is a singleton in its sample. This sequence joins TRBV5-6 and TRBJ1-6; TRBD1 agrees at 7 bases. Trimming removed 2 bases from V and 11 bases from J; junction bases left unmatched: 7. This CDR3 has 14 residues. Germline CDR1 SGHDT, CDR2 YYEEEE. This CDR3 is CASSLQGFGAPLHF. In DNA, the CDR3 is TGTGCCAGCAGCTTACAGGGGTTTGGTGCACCCCTCCACTTT.

The chain couples TRBV19 to TRBJ2-2, with 7 bases fitting TRBD2. Germline V gene data show CDR1 as LNHDA and CDR2 as SQIVND (reference sequence). The trim removed 6 bases at V and 1 base at J, leaving 5 bases unmatched. This CDR3 contains 15 residues. The CDR3 DNA reads as TGTGCCAGTAGGAATCCGGGGGGGAACACCGGGGAGCTGTTTTTT. This sequence encodes CASRNPGGNTGELFF.

The genes are TRBV5-5 and TRBJ2-7; D possibly corresponds to TRBD1 (8 bases). Germline values: CDR1 SGHKS, CDR2 YYEKEE (reference sequence). With 3 bases removed from V and 5 bases from J, the gap between germline ends came to 18 bases. The CDR3 spans 15 residues. CDR3 region: CASSSLTGGVDEQYF. The DNA of the CDR3 is TGTGCCAGCAGCTCGTTAACAGGGGGGGTTGACGAGCAGTACTTC.

The chain has TRBV6-2 or TRBV6-3 and TRBJ2-1, with 11 bases that match TRBD2. Germline assignment: CDR1 MNHEY and CDR2 SVGEGT. The CDR3 sequence is 16 residues long. With V trimmed by 2 bases and J by 1 base, 1 base remained unmatched. The CDR3 bases are TGTGCCAGCAGTTACGCTAGCGGGAGGTCCTACAATGAGCAGTTCTTC. Translated: CASSYASGRSYNEQFF.

The table lists this clone with a count of one. The chain couples TRBV2 to TRBJ2-1, with 7 positions matching TRBD1. There are 14 residues in the CDR3. V dropped 7 bases and J dropped 10; count of bases not matched to a gene: 13. Germline lookup yields CDR1 SNHLY and CDR2 FYNNEI. CDR3 sequence reads: CASIPWSRDREQFF. In DNA form, the CDR3 reads TGTGCCAGCATTCCATGGTCCCGGGACAGAGAGCAGTTCTTC.

The chain employs TRBV18 and TRBJ2-7, with D unclear. From germline, CDR1 is KGHSH and CDR2 LQKENI. V was clipped by 0 bases and J by 4 bases, with 10 bases between them. This CDR3 comprises 14 residues. The CDR3 reads CASSPPRKEYEQYF. CDR3 in DNA: TGTGCCAGCTCACCACCGAGGAAAGAGTACGAGCAGTACTTC.

This clone was recorded a few times. This chain uses TRBV10-3 with TRBJ2-3; D possibly corresponds to TRBD1 (6 bases). Trimming took 5 bases from V and 6 from J, leaving 12 bases between them. The germline V gene has CDR1 ENHRY and CDR2 SYGVKD. The CDR3 loop spans 13 amino acids. The CDR3 reads CAISSTGKDTQYF. Here the CDR3 DNA reads TGTGCCATCAGTTCTACAGGGAAGGATACGCAGTATTTT.

This clone was seen more than once but under ten times. V usage is TRBV19 and J usage is TRBJ1-1, with TRBD1 as a possible D gene (6 bases). Germline CDR1 reads LNHDA; CDR2 reads SQIVND (reference sequence). V lost 3 bases and J lost 4, with 15 bases in between. CDR3 length: 15 residues. The CDR3: CASSITGTGGTEAFF. DNA of the CDR3: TGTGCCAGTAGTATCACAGGGACGGGGGGCACTGAAGCTTTCTTT.

On this clone itself: The same CDR3 is also encoded by other DNA sequences in this sample. The rearrangement links TRBV7-9 to TRBJ1-1; D unresolved. The CDR3 is 11 residues long. The germline V gene encodes CDR1 SEHNR and CDR2 FQNEAQ (reference sequence). The V and J ends lost 5 bases and 3 bases respectively, with 4 bases between them. The CDR3 loop is CASSSYTEAFF. The CDR3 DNA is TGTGCCAGCAGCAGCTACACTGAAGCTTTCTTT.